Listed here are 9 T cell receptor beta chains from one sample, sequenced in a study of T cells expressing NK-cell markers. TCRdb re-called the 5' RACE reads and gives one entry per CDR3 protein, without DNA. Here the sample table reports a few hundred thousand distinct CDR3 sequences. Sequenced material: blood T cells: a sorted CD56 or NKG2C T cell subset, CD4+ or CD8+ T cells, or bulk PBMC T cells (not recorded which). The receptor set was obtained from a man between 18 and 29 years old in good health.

The CDR3 protein is CASTKLGVPYEQYF. The chain couples TRBV7-2 to TRBJ2-7; TCRdb's D call of TRBD2 is untestable without DNA. This CDR3 is built from 14 residues. Germline V gene data show CDR1 as SGHTA and CDR2 as FQGNSA.

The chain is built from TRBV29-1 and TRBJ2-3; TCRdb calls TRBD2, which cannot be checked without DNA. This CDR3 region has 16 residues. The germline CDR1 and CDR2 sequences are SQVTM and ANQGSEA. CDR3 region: CSVEDYVASGTDTQYF.

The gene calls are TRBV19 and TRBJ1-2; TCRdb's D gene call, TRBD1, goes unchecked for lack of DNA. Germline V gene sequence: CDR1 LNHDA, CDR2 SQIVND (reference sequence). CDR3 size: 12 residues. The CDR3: CASSTTGTGYTF.

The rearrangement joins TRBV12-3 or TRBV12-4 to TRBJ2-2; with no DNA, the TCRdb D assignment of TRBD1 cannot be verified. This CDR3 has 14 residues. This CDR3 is CASEGGQHPGELFF.

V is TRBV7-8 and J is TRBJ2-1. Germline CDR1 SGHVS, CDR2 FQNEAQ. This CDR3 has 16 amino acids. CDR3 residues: CASSLARFDPANEQFF.

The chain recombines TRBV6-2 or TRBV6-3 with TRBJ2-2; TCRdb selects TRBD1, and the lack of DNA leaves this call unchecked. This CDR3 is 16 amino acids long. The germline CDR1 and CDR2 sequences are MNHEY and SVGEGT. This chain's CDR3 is CASRDPGGSTTGELFF.

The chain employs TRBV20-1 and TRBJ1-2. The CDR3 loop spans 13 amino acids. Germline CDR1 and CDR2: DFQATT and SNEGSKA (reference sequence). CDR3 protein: CSASVALVFGYTF.

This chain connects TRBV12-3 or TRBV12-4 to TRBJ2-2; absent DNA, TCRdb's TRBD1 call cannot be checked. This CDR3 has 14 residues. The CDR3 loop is CASSSADRAGELFF.

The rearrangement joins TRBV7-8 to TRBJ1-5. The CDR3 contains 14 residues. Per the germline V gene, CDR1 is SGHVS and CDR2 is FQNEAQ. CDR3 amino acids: CASSLVGTNQPQHF.